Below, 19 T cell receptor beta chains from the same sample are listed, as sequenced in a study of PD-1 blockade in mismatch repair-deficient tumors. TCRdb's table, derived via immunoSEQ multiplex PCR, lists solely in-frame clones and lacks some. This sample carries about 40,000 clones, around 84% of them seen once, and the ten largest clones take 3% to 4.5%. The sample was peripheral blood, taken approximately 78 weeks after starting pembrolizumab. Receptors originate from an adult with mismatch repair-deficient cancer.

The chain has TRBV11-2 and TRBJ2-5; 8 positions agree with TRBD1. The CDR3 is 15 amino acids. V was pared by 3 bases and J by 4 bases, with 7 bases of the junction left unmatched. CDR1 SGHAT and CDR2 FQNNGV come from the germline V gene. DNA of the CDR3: TGTGCCAGCAGCTTTCCGGGACAGGAGGGAGAGACCCAGTACTTC. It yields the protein CASSFPGQEGETQYF. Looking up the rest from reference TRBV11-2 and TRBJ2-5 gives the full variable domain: EAGVAQSPRYKIIEKRQSVAFWCNPISGHATLYWYQQILGQGPKLLIQFQNNGVVDDSQLPKDRFSAERLKGVDSTLKIQPAKLEDSAVYLCASSFPGQEGETQYFGPGTRLLVL.

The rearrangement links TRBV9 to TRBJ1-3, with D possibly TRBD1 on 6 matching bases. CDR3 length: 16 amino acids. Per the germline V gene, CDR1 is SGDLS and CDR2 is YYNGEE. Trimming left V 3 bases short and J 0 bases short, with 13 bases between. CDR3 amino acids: CASSEGRRGSGNTIYF. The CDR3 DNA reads TGTGCCAGCAGCGAGGGCCGCAGGGGCTCTGGAAACACCATATATTTT.

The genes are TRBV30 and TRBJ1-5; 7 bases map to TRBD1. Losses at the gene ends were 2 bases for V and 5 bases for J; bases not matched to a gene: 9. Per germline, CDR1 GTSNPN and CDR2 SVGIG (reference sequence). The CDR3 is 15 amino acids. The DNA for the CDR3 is TGTGCCTGGAGTCCGAGGGCAGGGGGGGATCAGCCCCAGCATTTT. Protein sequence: CAWSPRAGGDQPQHF.

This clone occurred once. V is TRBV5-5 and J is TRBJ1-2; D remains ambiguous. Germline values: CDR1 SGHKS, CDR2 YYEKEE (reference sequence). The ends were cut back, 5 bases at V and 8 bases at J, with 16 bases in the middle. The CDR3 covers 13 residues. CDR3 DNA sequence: TGTGCCAGCAGTTCGGCTCCGTCCTCAGGCTACACCTTC. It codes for CASSSAPSSGYTF.

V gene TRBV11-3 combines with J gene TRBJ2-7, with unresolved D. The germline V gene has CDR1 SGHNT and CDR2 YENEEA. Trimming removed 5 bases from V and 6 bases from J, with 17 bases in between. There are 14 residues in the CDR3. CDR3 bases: TGTGCCAGCAGCGCAGCCCCCATGAGCCGCGAGCAGTACTTC. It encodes CASSAAPMSREQYF. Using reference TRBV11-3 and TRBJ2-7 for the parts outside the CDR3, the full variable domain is EAGVVQSPRYKIIEKKQPVAFWCNPISGHNTLYWYLQNLGQGPELLIRYENEEAVDDSQLPKDRFSAERLKGVDSTLKIQPAELGDSAVYLCASSAAPMSREQYFGPGTRLTVT.

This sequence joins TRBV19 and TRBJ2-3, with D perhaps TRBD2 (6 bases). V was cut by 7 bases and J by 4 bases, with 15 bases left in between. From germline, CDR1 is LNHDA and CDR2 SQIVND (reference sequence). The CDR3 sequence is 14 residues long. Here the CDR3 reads CASTPGGLPDTQYF. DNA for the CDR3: TGTGCCAGTACGCCTGGGGGGTTACCAGATACGCAGTATTTT.

The CDR3 region is CASKLQGEGEKLFF. The CDR3 nucleotides are TGTGCCAGTAAACTACAGGGTGAGGGTGAAAAACTGTTTTTT. The gene calls are TRBV19 and TRBJ1-4, with D possibly being TRBD1 (6 bases). The V gene lost 7 bases and the J gene lost 7 bases, with 16 bases spanning the gap. The CDR3 spans 14 residues. Germline lookup yields CDR1 LNHDA and CDR2 SQIVND (reference sequence).

CDR3 nucleotide sequence: TGTGCCAGCAGTTTATCGAGCAGCCCCGGGCAGCCCCAGCATTTT. It specifies CASSLSSSPGQPQHF. V and J are TRBV27 and TRBJ1-5, with D hard to call. The CDR3 runs 15 residues. Germline lookup yields CDR1 MNHEY and CDR2 SMNVEV (reference sequence). V lost 0 bases and J lost 7, with 13 bases in between.

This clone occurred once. CDR3 protein: CASSLDRETQYF. The CDR3 DNA sequence: TGTGCCAGCAGCTTGGACCGGGAGACCCAGTACTTC. The rearrangement joins TRBV5-6 to TRBJ2-5; no definite D call. Trimming took 0 bases from V and 5 from J, leaving 5 bases between them. From germline, CDR1 is SGHDT and CDR2 YYEEEE. CDR3 length: 12 amino acids.

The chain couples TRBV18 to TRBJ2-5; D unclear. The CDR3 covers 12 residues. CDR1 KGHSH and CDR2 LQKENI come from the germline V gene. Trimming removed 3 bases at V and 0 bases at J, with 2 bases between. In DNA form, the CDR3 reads TGTGCCAGCTCACCGTACCAAGAGACCCAGTACTTC. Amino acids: CASSPYQETQYF.

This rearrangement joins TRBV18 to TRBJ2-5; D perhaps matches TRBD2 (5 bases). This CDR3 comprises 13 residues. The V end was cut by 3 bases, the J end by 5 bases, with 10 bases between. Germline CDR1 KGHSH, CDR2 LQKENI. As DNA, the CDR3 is TGTGCCAGCTCACCCCCGGGGATCGAGACCCAGTACTTC. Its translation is CASSPPGIETQYF.

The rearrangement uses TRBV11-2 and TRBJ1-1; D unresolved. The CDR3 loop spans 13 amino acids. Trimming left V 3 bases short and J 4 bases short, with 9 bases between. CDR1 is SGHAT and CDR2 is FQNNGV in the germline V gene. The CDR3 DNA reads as TGTGCCAGCAGCTTTGGCCGGGGCACTGAAGCTTTCTTT. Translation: CASSFGRGTEAFF.

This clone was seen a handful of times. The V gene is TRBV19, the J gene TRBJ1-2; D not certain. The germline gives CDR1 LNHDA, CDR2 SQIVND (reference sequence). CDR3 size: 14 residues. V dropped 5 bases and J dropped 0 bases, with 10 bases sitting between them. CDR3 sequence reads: CASSLGRTNYGYTF. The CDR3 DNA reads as TGTGCCAGTAGTCTTGGACGGACTAACTATGGCTACACCTTC.

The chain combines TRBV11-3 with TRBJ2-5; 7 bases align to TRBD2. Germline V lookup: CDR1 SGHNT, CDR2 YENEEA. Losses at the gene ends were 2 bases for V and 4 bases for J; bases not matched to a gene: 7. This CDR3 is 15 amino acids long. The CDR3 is CASSLRGSGTETQYF. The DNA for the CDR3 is TGTGCCAGCAGCTTAAGGGGAAGCGGGACAGAGACCCAGTACTTC.

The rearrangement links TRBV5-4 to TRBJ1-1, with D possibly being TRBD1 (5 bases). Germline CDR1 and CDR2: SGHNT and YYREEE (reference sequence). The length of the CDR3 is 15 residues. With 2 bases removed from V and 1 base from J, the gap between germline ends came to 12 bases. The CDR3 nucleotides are TGTGCCAGCAGCTTAATGACAGTAAAGAACACTGAAGCTTTCTTT. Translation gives CASSLMTVKNTEAFF.

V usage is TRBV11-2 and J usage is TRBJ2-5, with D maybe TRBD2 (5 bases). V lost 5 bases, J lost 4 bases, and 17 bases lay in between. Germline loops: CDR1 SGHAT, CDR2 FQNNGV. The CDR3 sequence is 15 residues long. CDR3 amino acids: CASSQSGGSRETQYF. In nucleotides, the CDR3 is TGTGCCAGCAGCCAAAGCGGAGGTTCGAGAGAGACCCAGTACTTC.

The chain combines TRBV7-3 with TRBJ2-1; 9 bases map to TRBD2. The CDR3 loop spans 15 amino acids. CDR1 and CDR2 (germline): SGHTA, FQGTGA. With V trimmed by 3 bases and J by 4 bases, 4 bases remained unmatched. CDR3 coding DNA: TGTGCCAGCAGCTTCATGACTAGCGGTTACAATGAGCAGTTCTTC. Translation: CASSFMTSGYNEQFF.

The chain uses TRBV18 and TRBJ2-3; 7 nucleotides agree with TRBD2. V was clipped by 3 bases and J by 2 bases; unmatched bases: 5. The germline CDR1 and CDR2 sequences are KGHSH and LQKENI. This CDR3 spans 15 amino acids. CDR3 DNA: TGTGCCAGCTCACCTGTGGGGGGGACCACAGATACGCAGTATTTT. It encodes CASSPVGGTTDTQYF. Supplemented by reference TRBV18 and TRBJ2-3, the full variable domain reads NAGVMQNPRHLVRRRGQEARLRCSPMKGHSHVYWYRQLPEEGLKFMVYLQKENIIDESGMPKERFSAEFPKEGPSILRIQQVVRGDSAAYFCASSPVGGTTDTQYFGPGTRLTVL.

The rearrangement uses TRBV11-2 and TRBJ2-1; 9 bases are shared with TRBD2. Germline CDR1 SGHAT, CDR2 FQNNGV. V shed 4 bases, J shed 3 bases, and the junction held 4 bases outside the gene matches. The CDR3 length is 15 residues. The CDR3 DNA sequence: TGTGCCAGCAGCTCTAGCGGGGTTCGCTACAATGAGCAGTTCTTC. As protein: CASSSSGVRYNEQFF.